This paragraph covers one T cell receptor (beta chain) sequence. No antigen is known for it. Assay: immunoSEQ multiplex PCR; the TCRdb copy retains only in-frame clones and omits some. The sample has about 120,000 clones, roughly 91% seen once; the top ten hold approximately 5%. The source of the sample is a study of T cell responses to AZD1222 COVID-19 vaccine. The study's findings and limits: Mapped onto spike, vaccine-associated CD4 TCRs spanned it and were dominant at 160-218 and 743-854. Repertoire sampling was restricted to post-peak T cell response timepoints. The number of AZD1222 recipients seropositive at baseline was only 5 to 7.

Germline CDR1 is GTSNPN and CDR2 is SVGIG (reference sequence). Trimming took off 2 bases at V and 5 bases at J, with 15 bases between the two ends. The CDR3 has 14 amino acids. This TCR was sampled from an adult who received the AZD1222 COVID-19 vaccine. The rearrangement joins TRBV30 to TRBJ1-2, with D possibly TRBD1 on 6 matching bases. The specimen comprised peripheral blood, sampled 28 days after the second AZD1222 dose. CDR3 sequence (DNA): TGTGCCTGGAGTCTGGGGGCCTTGAATTATGGCTACACCTTC. Its protein is CAWSLGALNYGYTF. Variable domain in full (rest from reference TRBV30 and TRBJ1-2): SQTIHQWPATLVQPVGSPLSLECTVEGTSNPNLYWYRQAAGRGLQLLFYSVGIGQISSEVPQNLSASRPQDRQFILSSKKLLLSDSGFYLCAWSLGALNYGYTFGSGTRLTVV.